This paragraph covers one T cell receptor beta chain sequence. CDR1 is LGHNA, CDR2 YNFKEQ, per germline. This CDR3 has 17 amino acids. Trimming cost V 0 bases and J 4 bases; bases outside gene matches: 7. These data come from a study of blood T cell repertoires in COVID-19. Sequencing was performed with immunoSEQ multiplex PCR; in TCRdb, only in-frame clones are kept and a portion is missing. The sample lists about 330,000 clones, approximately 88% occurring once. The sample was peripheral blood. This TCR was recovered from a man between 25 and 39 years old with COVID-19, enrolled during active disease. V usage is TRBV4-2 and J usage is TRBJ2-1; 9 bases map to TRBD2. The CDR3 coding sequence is TGTGCCAGCAGCCAAGAATACTTTGCGGGAGGGTACAATGAGCAGTTCTTC. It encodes CASSQEYFAGGYNEQFF.